This TCR beta chain was documented in a study of blood T cell repertoires in COVID-19. Study-wide background: Donors in the United States, Italy and Spain gave samples during acute or convalescent COVID-19. Sources were T cells, B-cell-depleted T cells, or PBMCs; the material itself was cDNA or gDNA.

Per the original data handling: Reference gene primer amplification gave nucleated cell count estimates. Generated by immunoSEQ multiplex PCR, the TCRdb table keeps only in-frame clones and is missing some. The V and J calls and clone size come from that table; D and trimming were worked out from the DNA. Here the sample spans about 200,000 clones, around 84% being singletons. This TCR was recovered from a man aged 45-65 years with active or convalescent COVID-19. Sequenced: peripheral blood.

CDR3 bases: TGCAGTGCTAGTATACAGGGCGGAGGTACGCAGTATTTT. Residues: CSASIQGGGTQYF. The chain uses TRBV20-1 and TRBJ2-3; a weak D match, TRBD1 (6 bases). The CDR3 totals 13 residues. The V gene's germline CDR1 is DFQATT and CDR2 SNEGSKA (reference sequence). V lost 3 bases and J lost 8, with 15 bases in between.